These 21 T cell receptor beta chains came from one sample sequenced in a study of T cell responses to AZD1222 COVID-19 vaccine. Assay: immunoSEQ multiplex PCR; the TCRdb copy retains only in-frame clones and omits some. There are 180,000 or so clones in the sample; about 90% occur only once, and 1.9% lies in the top ten. The specimen was peripheral blood, collected 28 days after the second AZD1222 dose. These receptor sequences come from an adult who received the AZD1222 COVID-19 vaccine.

The V gene is TRBV13, the J gene TRBJ1-2, with D tentatively TRBD1 (5 bases). Looked up from germline, CDR1 is PRHDT and CDR2 is FYEKMQ (reference sequence). The CDR3 spans 13 residues. V was clipped by 0 bases and J by 7 bases, with 9 bases between them. Here the CDR3 reads CASSLGWGGGYTF. CDR3 nucleotide sequence: TGTGCCAGCAGCTTAGGATGGGGGGGTGGCTACACCTTC.

As DNA, the CDR3 is TGTGCCAGCAGCTCGGGCCCCGCGGGGGATGGCTACACCTTC. Its translation: CASSSGPAGDGYTF. The chain recombines TRBV7-3 with TRBJ1-2; tentatively, D is TRBD1 (5 bases). Germline-derived CDR1 and CDR2 are SGHTA and FQGTGA. This CDR3 comprises 14 residues. V was pared by 4 bases and J by 6 bases, with 15 bases between.

The CDR3 region has the DNA TGTGCCAGCAGCTCCGAGGGGTCTTCCTACGAGCAGTACTTC. Encoded protein: CASSSEGSSYEQYF. The J gene is TRBJ2-7, the V gene TRBV9; D is perhaps TRBD1 or TRBD2 (5 bases each). Trimming cost V 4 bases and J 1 base, with 12 bases left between them. CDR1 and CDR2 (germline): SGDLS, YYNGEE. The CDR3 covers 14 residues.

A single count supports this clone. This chain connects TRBV9 to TRBJ2-2, with D perhaps TRBD2 (6 bases). V was shortened by 0 bases and J by 5 bases, with 8 bases between the two germline ends. The CDR3 is made up of 14 amino acids. The germline CDR1 and CDR2 sequences are SGDLS and YYNGEE. CDR3 in amino acids: CASSVEGGTGELFF. CDR3 nucleotide sequence: TGTGCCAGCAGCGTAGAGGGAGGTACCGGGGAGCTGTTTTTT.

The chain recombines TRBV4-1 with TRBJ1-5; no clear D. There are 13 residues in the CDR3. The ends were cut back, 5 bases at V and 0 bases at J, with 5 bases in the middle. The germline gives CDR1 MGHRA, CDR2 YSYEKL. In DNA form, the CDR3 reads TGCGCCAGCAGCTATAATAGCAATCAGCCCCAGCATTTT. It yields the protein CASSYNSNQPQHF.

The chain uses TRBV6-1 and TRBJ2-7; 10 bases fit TRBD1. After removal of 4 bases from V and 5 bases from J, the junction contained 11 bases not matched to a gene. This CDR3 region has 16 residues. Germline CDR1 is MNHNS and CDR2 is SASEGT. The CDR3 region is CASSVSFDRGLHEQYF. Written as DNA, the CDR3 is TGTGCCAGCAGTGTCTCATTTGACAGGGGGCTCCACGAGCAGTACTTC.

This sequence joins TRBV12-3 or TRBV12-4 and TRBJ2-7; tentative D call: TRBD1 (5 bases). CDR3 length: 13 amino acids. Trimming took 7 bases from V and 4 from J, leaving 14 bases between them. DNA for the CDR3: TGTGCCAGCAACGCGGCCCAGGGTTACGAGCAGTACTTC. This translates into CASNAAQGYEQYF.

The chain links TRBV6-1 to TRBJ1-3; D is unresolved. The V gene's germline CDR1 is MNHNS and CDR2 SASEGT. CDR3 size: 13 residues. Between the trimmed V and J ends, which lost 1 base and 8 bases, there was a span of 9 bases. The CDR3, as DNA: TGTGCCAGCAGTGAAGTTATGGGAGACACCATATATTTT. This translates into CASSEVMGDTIYF.

V is TRBV5-5 and J is TRBJ1-4; D call uncertain. V was trimmed by 0 bases and J by 7 bases, leaving 10 bases between them. CDR1 and CDR2 (germline): SGHKS, YYEKEE (reference sequence). This CDR3 contains 14 residues. CDR3 coding DNA: TGTGCCAGCAGCTTGGTACCTCGGGGTGAAAAACTGTTTTTT. This encodes CASSLVPRGEKLFF.

The chain uses TRBV12-3 or TRBV12-4 and TRBJ1-1; no clear D. V was clipped by 6 bases and J by 3 bases, with 8 bases between them. The CDR3 totals 12 residues. In DNA, the CDR3 is TGTGCCAGCAGCCTGATGGACACTGAAGCTTTCTTT. Translation: CASSLMDTEAFF.

This chain joins TRBV28 and TRBJ1-4; no definite D call. With 6 bases removed from V and 8 bases from J, the gap between germline ends came to 16 bases. There are 14 residues in the CDR3. Germline V gives CDR1 MDHEN, CDR2 SYDVKM. DNA for the CDR3: TGTGCCAGCAGGGTGGGAGGGTCCGGCGAAAAACTGTTTTTT. Translating it yields CASRVGGSGEKLFF.

The V and J genes are TRBV29-1 and TRBJ2-1; TRBD2 agrees at 12 bases. Trimming removed 7 bases from V and 3 bases from J; junction bases left unmatched: 13. From germline, CDR1 is SQVTM and CDR2 ANQGSEA. CDR3 size: 17 residues. As DNA, the CDR3 is TGCAGCGCTCTACCGGGACTAGCGGGTATCAACTACAATGAGCAGTTCTTC. This gives the protein CSALPGLAGINYNEQFF.

The CDR3: CASSQAPGNSNQPQHF. The CDR3 DNA is TGTGCCAGCAGCCAAGCTCCAGGGAATAGCAATCAGCCCCAGCATTTT. The chain couples TRBV4-2 to TRBJ1-5; tentative D call: TRBD1 (5 bases). Germline V gene lookup returns CDR1 LGHNA and CDR2 YNFKEQ. CDR3 length: 16 amino acids. V lost 1 base and J lost 0, with 10 bases in between.

This rearrangement joins TRBV7-9 to TRBJ1-4, with D possibly matching TRBD1 (5 bases). The CDR3 is made up of 15 amino acids. CDR1 is SEHNR and CDR2 is FQNEAQ in the germline V gene (reference sequence). V dropped 1 base and J dropped 6 bases, with 12 bases sitting between them. CDR3 DNA sequence: TGTGCCAGCAGCTTAGGGGGCGCGAGTGATGAAAAACTGTTTTTT. It is translated as CASSLGGASDEKLFF.

The chain has TRBV6-6 and TRBJ2-7, with 10 bases lining up with TRBD1. The junction had 3 bases not matched to a gene; V was cut back by 4 bases and J by 0 bases. CDR1 and CDR2 (germline): MNHNY, SVGAGI (reference sequence). The CDR3 totals 15 residues. The CDR3 region is CASSFGTGASYEQYF. DNA of the CDR3: TGTGCCAGCAGTTTCGGGACAGGGGCCTCCTACGAGCAGTACTTC.

In its sample, this clone was seen a few times. The chain employs TRBV5-5 and TRBJ2-2; either TRBD1 or TRBD2 may supply D (7 bases each). The CDR3 runs to 16 residues. V lost 4 bases to trimming and J lost 6 bases, with 19 bases between them. Germline CDR1 reads SGHKS; CDR2 reads YYEKEE (reference sequence). Here the CDR3 reads CASSLRGGGSPGELFF. As DNA, the CDR3 is TGTGCCAGCAGCCTCCGGGGAGGGGGCTCCCCCGGGGAGCTGTTTTTT.

This rearrangement joins TRBV6-5 to TRBJ2-7; D is uncertain. The length of the CDR3 is 15 residues. The ends were cut back, 0 bases at V and 1 base at J, with 10 bases in the middle. Germline lookup yields CDR1 MNHEY and CDR2 SVGAGI. CDR3 in amino acids: CASSYSLMSSYEQYF. The CDR3 DNA reads as TGTGCCAGCAGTTACTCCCTGATGTCGTCCTACGAGCAGTACTTC.

The rearrangement uses TRBV30 and TRBJ2-6, with D perhaps TRBD2 (6 bases). Germline lookup yields CDR1 GTSNPN and CDR2 SVGIG (reference sequence). CDR3 length: 16 amino acids. V was shortened by 3 bases and J by 0 bases, with 12 bases between the two germline ends. The DNA of the CDR3 is TGTGCCTGGAGCCCCGGAGGGCTCTCTGGGGCCAACGTCCTGACTTTC. This sequence encodes CAWSPGGLSGANVLTF.

V and J are TRBV9 and TRBJ2-4; a possible D gene is TRBD2 (6 bases). The length of the CDR3 is 13 residues. Germline V gene sequence: CDR1 SGDLS, CDR2 YYNGEE. Trimming took off 4 bases at V and 7 bases at J, with 12 bases between the two ends. The CDR3 DNA follows: TGTGCCAGCAGCCCCCGGGGGTGGAACATTCAGTACTTC. Its protein product is CASSPRGWNIQYF. Full variable domain (outside the CDR3, taken from reference TRBV9 and TRBJ2-4): DSGVTQTPKHLITATGQRVTLRCSPRSGDLSVYWYQQSLDQGLQFLIQYYNGEERAKGNILERFSAQQFPDLHSELNLSSLELGDSALYFCASSPRGWNIQYFGAGTRLSVL.

This clone was seen once. V usage is TRBV7-9 and J usage is TRBJ2-1, with D possibly being TRBD1 (6 bases). Germline loops: CDR1 SEHNR, CDR2 FQNEAQ (reference sequence). The ends were cut back, 5 bases at V and 7 bases at J, with 18 bases in the middle. There are 15 residues in the CDR3. The CDR3 DNA reads as TGTGCCAGCAGCCCCGGGACATCGAGGGAGAATGAGCAGTTCTTC. Translation: CASSPGTSRENEQFF.

The chain links TRBV7-3 to TRBJ1-2; 8 bases line up with TRBD1. The J segment lost 0 bases and the V segment lost 5 bases, leaving 5 bases of the junction unmatched. The germline gives CDR1 SGHTA, CDR2 FQGTGA. The CDR3 sequence is 15 residues long. The CDR3 DNA is TGTGCCAGCAGCCCCGGACAGGGTACTAACTATGGCTACACCTTC. This encodes CASSPGQGTNYGYTF.